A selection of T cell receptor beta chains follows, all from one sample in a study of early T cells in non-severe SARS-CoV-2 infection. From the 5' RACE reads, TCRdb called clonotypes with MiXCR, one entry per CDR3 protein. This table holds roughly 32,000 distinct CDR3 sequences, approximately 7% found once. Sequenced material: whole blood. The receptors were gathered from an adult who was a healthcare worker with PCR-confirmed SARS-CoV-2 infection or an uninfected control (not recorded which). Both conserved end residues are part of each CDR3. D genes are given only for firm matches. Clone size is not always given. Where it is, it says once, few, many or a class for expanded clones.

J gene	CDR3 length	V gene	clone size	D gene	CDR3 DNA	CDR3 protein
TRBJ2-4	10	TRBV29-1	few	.	TGCAGCGTTGAGAGTGACATTCAGTACTTC	CSVESDIQYF
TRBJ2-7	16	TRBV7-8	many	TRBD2	TGTGCCAGCAGCCCTCCGGGACTAGCAAAAACCTACGAGCAGTACTTC	CASSPPGLAKTYEQYF
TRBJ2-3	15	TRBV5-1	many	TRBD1	TGCGCCAGCACCCCACGGACAGGGGAGACGGATACGCAGTATTTT	CASTPRTGETDTQYF
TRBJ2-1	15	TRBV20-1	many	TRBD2	TGCAGTTCCTCAATTGGCGGGGGGGCCTGGAATGAGCAGTTCTTC	CSSSIGGGAWNEQFF
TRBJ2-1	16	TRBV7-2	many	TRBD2	TGTGCCAGCAGCGTAGGGAGGGAAAGCTCCTACAATGAGCAGTTCTTC	CASSVGRESSYNEQFF
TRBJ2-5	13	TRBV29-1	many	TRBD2	TGCAGCGGCCGTACTAGCGGGGGTGAGACCCAGTACTTC	CSGRTSGGETQYF
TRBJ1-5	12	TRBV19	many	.	TGTGCCAGTACCTATAGCAATCAGCCCCAGCATTTT	CASTYSNQPQHF
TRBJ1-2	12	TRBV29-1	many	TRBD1	TGCAGCGCCGTGGTCGGGACAGGGGCCTACACCTTC	CSAVVGTGAYTF
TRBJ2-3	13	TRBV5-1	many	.	TGCGCCAGCAGCTTGGAACCGGGAGATACGCAGTATTTT	CASSLEPGDTQYF
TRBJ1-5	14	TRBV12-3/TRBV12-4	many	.	TGTGCCAGCGGCGGGGGAAATAGCAATCAGCCCCAGCATTTT	CASGGGNSNQPQHF
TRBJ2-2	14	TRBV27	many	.	TGTGCCAGCTCACCCCGGGCTGTGGCCGGGGAGCTGTTTTTT	CASSPRAVAGELFF
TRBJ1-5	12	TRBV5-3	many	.	TGTGCCAGAAGCGCAGGAAATCAGCCCCAGCATTTT	CARSAGNQPQHF
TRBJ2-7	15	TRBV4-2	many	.	TGTGCCAGCAGTCCCTCTCAACAGTATAGCTACGAGCAGTACTTC	CASSPSQQYSYEQYF
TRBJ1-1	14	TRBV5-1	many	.	TGCGCCAGCAGCTTGGGGCCGACCAACACTGAAGCTTTCTTT	CASSLGPTNTEAFF
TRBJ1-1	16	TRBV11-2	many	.	TGTGCCAGCAGCTCGCTTAGAGGTGGGGTGGGCACTGAAGCTTTCTTT	CASSSLRGGVGTEAFF
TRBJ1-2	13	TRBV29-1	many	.	TGCAGCGCTGCCACGGGAGTTGGGTACGGCTACACCTTC	CSAATGVGYGYTF
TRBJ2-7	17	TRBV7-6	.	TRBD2	TGTGCCAGCAGCTTAGGAAGTCGGACTAGCGGGCTCTACGAGCAGTACTTC	CASSLGSRTSGLYEQYF
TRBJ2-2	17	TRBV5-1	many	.	TGCGCCAGCAGCTCCCCAGTTGGGGGAGCGGACACCGGGGAGCTGTTTTTT	CASSSPVGGADTGELFF
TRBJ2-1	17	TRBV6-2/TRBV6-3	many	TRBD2	TGTGCCAGCAGTTACTCTCCTACTAGCGGGTTGTACAATGAGCAGTTCTTC	CASSYSPTSGLYNEQFF
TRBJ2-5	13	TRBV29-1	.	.	TGCAGCGTTGCTGTGGTTGCCCAAGAGACCCAGTACTTC	CSVAVVAQETQYF
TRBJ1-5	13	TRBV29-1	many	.	TGCAGCGTTGTGGGGGATAGCAATCAGCCCCAGCATTTT	CSVVGDSNQPQHF
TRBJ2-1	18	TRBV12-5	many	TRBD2	TGTGCTAGTGGTTCTAGCGGGACTCGCCTGGAGGTGTCCAATGAGCAGTTCTTC	CASGSSGTRLEVSNEQFF
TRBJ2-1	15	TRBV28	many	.	TGTGCCAGCAGCCCGGGGGGCGGGAGAAAGGTTGAGCAGTTCTTC	CASSPGGGRKVEQFF
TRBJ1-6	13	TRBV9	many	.	TGTGCCAGCAGCGCCTCGCCAGATTCACCCCTCCACTTT	CASSASPDSPLHF
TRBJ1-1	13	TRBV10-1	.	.	TGCGCCAGCAGTTGGGTAATGAACACTGAAGCTTTCTTT	CASSWVMNTEAFF
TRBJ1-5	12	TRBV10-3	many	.	TGTGCCATCAAGGGAGTCAATCAGCCCCAGCATTTT	CAIKGVNQPQHF
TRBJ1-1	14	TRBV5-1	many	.	TGCGCCAGCAGACCACAGGCGGTCGGCACTGAAGCTTTCTTT	CASRPQAVGTEAFF
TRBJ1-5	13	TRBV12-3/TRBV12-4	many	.	TGTGCCAGCAGTCAGGAACGCAATCAGCCCCAGCATTTT	CASSQERNQPQHF
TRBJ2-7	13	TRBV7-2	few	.	TGTGCCAGTCGAGGGAGTGGGGGCCTAAGGCAGTACTTC	CASRGSGGLRQYF
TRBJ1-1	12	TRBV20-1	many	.	TGCAGTGCTAGTAGGGGGAACACTGAAGCTTTCTTT	CSASRGNTEAFF
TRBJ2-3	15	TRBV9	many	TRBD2	TGTGCCAGCAGCGTACTAGCGGGAGAAGCAGATACGCAGTATTTT	CASSVLAGEADTQYF
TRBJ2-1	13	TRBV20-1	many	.	TGCAGTGCTAGAGATGTAACTAAACGGGGGCAGTTCTTC	CSARDVTKRGQFF
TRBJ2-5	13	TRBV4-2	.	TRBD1	TGTGCCAGCAGCCACGACAGGGAAAAGACCCAGTACTTC	CASSHDREKTQYF
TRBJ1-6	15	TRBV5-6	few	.	TGTGCCAGCAGCCGGGAAACAGGGATCGATTCACCCCTCCACTTT	CASSRETGIDSPLHF
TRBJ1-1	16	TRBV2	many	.	TGTGCCAGCAGTGGCTTCAGGGCAGTTAGGAACACTGAAGCTTTCTTT	CASSGFRAVRNTEAFF
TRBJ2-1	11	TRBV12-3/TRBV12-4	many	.	TGTGCCAGCAGTTTCGGCAATGAGCAGTTCTTC	CASSFGNEQFF
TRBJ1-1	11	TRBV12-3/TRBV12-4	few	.	TGTGCCAGCAGCCAAGGTCGGGAAGCTTTCTTT	CASSQGREAFF
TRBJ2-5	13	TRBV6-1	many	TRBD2	TGTGCCAGCAGGACTAGCGGGAGCCAGACCCAGTACTTC	CASRTSGSQTQYF
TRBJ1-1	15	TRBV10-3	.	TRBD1	TGTGCCATCAGTGCGGGACAGGGTTTGAGAACTGAAGCTTTCTTT	CAISAGQGLRTEAFF
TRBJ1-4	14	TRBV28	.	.	TGTGCCAGCAAAGGATGGGGGGAAGACGAAAAACTGTTTTTT	CASKGWGEDEKLFF
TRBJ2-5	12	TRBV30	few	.	TGTGCCTGGAGTCGGGGTGCGGAGACCCAGTACTTC	CAWSRGAETQYF
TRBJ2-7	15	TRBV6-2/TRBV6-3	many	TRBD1	TGTGCCAGCAGTTACTCCCCGGGGACAGTCTACGAGCAGTACTTC	CASSYSPGTVYEQYF
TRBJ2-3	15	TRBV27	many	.	TGTGCCAGCAGTTTCAACAGGGTGAACACAGATACGCAGTATTTT	CASSFNRVNTDTQYF
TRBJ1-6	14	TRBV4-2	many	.	TGTGCCAGCAGCCAAGATGGGGGGAGTTCACCCCTCCACTTT	CASSQDGGSSPLHF
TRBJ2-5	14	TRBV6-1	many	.	TGTGCCAGCACGTCCGGGACTGTTCAAGAGACCCAGTACTTC	CASTSGTVQETQYF
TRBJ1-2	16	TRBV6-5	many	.	TGTGCCAGCAGATTCGAAAGTCTCAGGGCGAACTATGGCTACACCTTC	CASRFESLRANYGYTF